This T cell receptor beta chain was documented in a study of T cell responses to AZD1222 COVID-19 vaccine. Pooling of second doses given at about 4 or about 12 weeks was done. V was trimmed by 6 bases and J by 3 bases, leaving 17 bases between them. Per the germline V gene, CDR1 is MNHEY and CDR2 is SVGAGI. This CDR3 has 15 residues. About this clone: The antigen is unknown.

The table came from immunoSEQ multiplex PCR; TCRdb's copy has only in-frame clones and leaves some out. The table shows under 150,000 clones, with under 90% occurring only once. The study, taken as a whole, reports: Spike-specific TCR breadth and depth rose after two AZD1222 doses. There were vaccine-associated CD4 TCRs across spike, dominant at 160-218 and 743-854.

The sequence came from an adult who received the AZD1222 COVID-19 vaccine. The chain couples TRBV6-5 to TRBJ1-1; D might be TRBD1 (6 bases). Here the sequenced sample was peripheral blood, taken 28 days after the second AZD1222 dose. The CDR3 nucleotides read TGTGCCAGCAGGATGATCCTGGGGGCTGACACTGAAGCTTTCTTT. This encodes CASRMILGADTEAFF.